The present entry profiles one TCR beta chain with its context. This record comes from a study of blood T cell repertoires in COVID-19. Looking at the study overall: Collection of acute and convalescent COVID-19 samples took place in the United States, Italy and Spain. PBMCs, B-cell-depleted T cells, or T cells were the source of the cDNA or gDNA that made up the material.

Source study methods: Cell counts per sample came from amplifying reference gene primers. TCRdb keeps only in-frame clones here, not all; method: immunoSEQ multiplex PCR. The DNA was the basis for D and trimming; V, J and clone size are from that table. This table holds around 64,000 clones, around four fifths found once. Germline V gene sequence: CDR1 ENHRY, CDR2 SYGVKD. The CDR3 loop spans 15 amino acids. Trimming took 5 bases from V and 5 from J; bases not matched to a gene: 9. The sequence was obtained from a human donor in a cohort sampled during active COVID-19. V is TRBV10-3 and J is TRBJ2-3; TRBD2 matches 8 bases. Sequenced sample: peripheral blood. The CDR3 loop is CAISRAGDLGDTQYF. DNA for the CDR3: TGTGCCATCAGTAGAGCGGGGGATCTGGGAGATACGCAGTATTTT.